Shown below are 23 T cell receptor beta chains from a single sample sequenced in a study of T cell changes during pregnancy in multiple sclerosis. Generated by immunoSEQ multiplex PCR, the TCRdb table keeps only in-frame clones and is missing some. Of over 30,000 clones listed, about 90% are singletons. Sample: CD8+ T cells from peripheral blood mononuclear cells, taken in the third trimester of pregnancy. Source of these receptors: a female donor with multiple sclerosis, enrolled in a pregnancy study.

The chain links TRBV23-1 to TRBJ1-5; a weak D match, TRBD1 (5 bases). TRBV23-1 is classed as an ORF, of uncertain function. The CDR3 is 16 residues long. V dropped 4 bases and J dropped 2 bases, with 15 bases sitting between them. Written as DNA, the CDR3 is TGCGCCAGCAGTCGGCCACAGGCTTACTGCAATCAGCCCCAGCATTTT. Translated: CASSRPQAYCNQPQHF.

J is TRBJ2-7 and V is TRBV5-5, with 8 bases lining up with TRBD1. The length of the CDR3 is 15 residues. Trimming took 0 bases from V and 3 from J; bases not matched to a gene: 5. Germline values: CDR1 SGHKS, CDR2 YYEKEE (reference sequence). CDR3 residues: CASSLETGGLYEQYF. In DNA, the CDR3 is TGTGCCAGCAGCTTGGAAACAGGGGGGCTCTACGAGCAGTACTTC.

This clone was observed a single time. V and J are TRBV7-2 and TRBJ1-2; no definite D call. The CDR3 has 11 amino acids. CDR1 is SGHTA and CDR2 is FQGNSA in the germline V gene. The V gene lost 8 bases and the J gene lost 2 bases, with 6 bases spanning the gap. CDR3 sequence: CASVANYGYTF. The CDR3 DNA is TGTGCCAGCGTAGCAAACTATGGCTACACCTTC.

The V gene is TRBV19, the J gene TRBJ2-2; weak D call: TRBD1 (6 bases). Trimming took off 1 base at V and 0 bases at J, with 9 bases between the two ends. Germline V CDR1 and CDR2: LNHDA, SQIVND (reference sequence). The CDR3 length is 16 residues. CDR3 nucleotides: TGTGCCAGTAGTATAGTTGAGGGGGCGAACACCGGGGAGCTGTTTTTT. Translation gives CASSIVEGANTGELFF.

The CDR3 sequence is CASSIRTGFRQVGQPQHF. The DNA of the CDR3 is TGTGCCAGTAGTATAAGGACAGGGTTTCGGCAGGTAGGTCAGCCCCAGCATTTT. The V call is TRBV19, the J call TRBJ1-5, with TRBD1 matching over 8 bases. Germline CDR1 reads LNHDA; CDR2 reads SQIVND (reference sequence). The V and J ends lost 2 bases and 6 bases, in that order; junction bases with no gene match: 15. The CDR3 loop spans 18 amino acids.

V is TRBV6-1 and J is TRBJ2-7; D is perhaps TRBD2 (7 bases). The V end was cut by 3 bases, the J end by 3 bases, with 18 bases between. The CDR3 is 16 amino acids. The V gene's germline CDR1 is MNHNS and CDR2 SASEGT. The CDR3 reads CASSDPRRGPDYEQYF. Here the CDR3 DNA reads TGTGCCAGCAGTGATCCCCGGCGGGGGCCTGACTACGAGCAGTACTTC.

The V and J genes are TRBV14 and TRBJ2-3; a possible D gene is TRBD1 (5 bases). Trimming left V 9 bases short and J 2 bases short, with 15 bases between. Germline-derived CDR1 and CDR2 are SGHDN and FVKESK. This CDR3 has 14 amino acids. CDR3 sequence reads: CASEGQGHTDTQYF. The CDR3 DNA reads TGTGCCAGTGAAGGGCAGGGCCACACAGATACGCAGTATTTT. Full variable domain (outside the CDR3, taken from reference TRBV14 and TRBJ2-3): EAGVTQFPSHSVIEKGQTVTLRCDPISGHDNLYWYRRVMGKEIKFLLHFVKESKQDESGMPNNRFLAERTGGTYSTLKVQPAELEDSGVYFCASEGQGHTDTQYFGPGTRLTVL.

This clone turned up a few times. The rearrangement joins TRBV7-9 to TRBJ1-1; 7 bases are a match to TRBD1. After removal of 7 bases from V and 3 bases from J, the junction contained 8 bases not matched to a gene. This CDR3 has 14 residues. Germline V gene data show CDR1 as SEHNR and CDR2 as FQNEAQ (reference sequence). Written as DNA, the CDR3 is TGTGCCAGCACCGCGGGACAGTCGTACACTGAAGCTTTCTTT. Protein product: CASTAGQSYTEAFF.

The chain is built from TRBV5-4 and TRBJ2-1; 8 nucleotides align to TRBD2. Germline CDR1 and CDR2: SGHNT and YYREEE (reference sequence). The junction had 11 bases not matched to a gene; V was cut back by 2 bases and J by 4 bases. The CDR3 extends over 17 amino acids. CDR3 sequence: CASSFNPPGGGYNEQFF. In DNA form, the CDR3 reads TGTGCCAGCAGCTTTAACCCCCCGGGGGGGGGTTACAATGAGCAGTTCTTC.

This chain links TRBV30 with TRBJ2-3; D might be TRBD2 (6 bases). Germline CDR1 and CDR2: GTSNPN and SVGIG (reference sequence). V shed 4 bases and J shed 6 bases, with 20 bases lying between them. CDR3 length equals 15 residues. The CDR3 region is CAWTSRDFGMDTQYF. The CDR3 region has the DNA TGTGCCTGGACATCCCGGGACTTCGGGATGGATACGCAGTATTTT.

The rearrangement uses TRBV7-2 and TRBJ1-1; TRBD1 aligns across 7 bases. The CDR3 sequence is 12 residues long. Germline-derived CDR1 and CDR2 are SGHTA and FQGNSA. Unmatched junction bases numbered 5, after V lost 1 base and J lost 12 bases. CDR3 amino acids: CASSLGGTVTFF. For the CDR3, the DNA is TGTGCCAGCAGCTTAGGGGGGACAGTGACTTTCTTT.

This clone was seen once. This rearrangement joins TRBV7-6 to TRBJ2-5; 7 positions match TRBD1. This CDR3 has 16 residues. Per the germline V gene, CDR1 is SGHVS and CDR2 is FNYEAQ. V was pared by 4 bases and J by 6 bases, with 14 bases of the junction left unmatched. The CDR3 loop reads CASSSPGTENSQTQYF. Written as DNA, the CDR3 is TGTGCCAGCAGCTCCCCCGGGACAGAGAACTCACAGACCCAGTACTTC.

This clone was detected once. This chain uses TRBV5-4 with TRBJ2-7; 8 positions match TRBD2. Looked up from germline, CDR1 is SGHNT and CDR2 is YYREEE (reference sequence). Trimming cost V 1 base and J 2 bases; bases outside gene matches: 5. This CDR3 spans 15 amino acids. CDR3 region: CASSLPGGGPYEQYF. Written as DNA, the CDR3 is TGTGCCAGCAGCTTGCCGGGGGGGGGCCCCTACGAGCAGTACTTC.

The genes are TRBV13 and TRBJ1-2; 8 bases align to TRBD1. With 8 bases clipped from V and 8 bases from J, the junction kept 13 bases outside the gene matches. This CDR3 has 14 residues. CDR1 and CDR2 from the germline V gene are PRHDT and FYEKMQ (reference sequence). CDR3 residues: CASDNRGTMEGYTF. The CDR3 DNA sequence: TGTGCCAGCGATAACAGGGGGACCATGGAAGGCTACACCTTC.

The gene calls are TRBV7-6 and TRBJ2-1; 8 bases align to TRBD2. This CDR3 spans 17 amino acids. Germline lookup yields CDR1 SGHVS and CDR2 FNYEAQ. V lost 4 bases and J lost 1; bases outside the gene matches: 9. Here the CDR3 reads CASSSLAGPLSYNEQFF. The DNA for the CDR3 is TGTGCCAGCAGCTCCTTAGCGGGGCCCCTATCCTACAATGAGCAGTTCTTC.

The chain employs TRBV7-2 and TRBJ2-2, with TRBD2 matching over 7 bases. The V gene's germline CDR1 is SGHTA and CDR2 FQGNSA. V shed 0 bases, J shed 4 bases, and the junction held 5 bases outside the gene matches. There are 16 residues in the CDR3. The CDR3 here is CASSLAEAGVTGELFF. Here the CDR3 DNA reads TGTGCCAGCAGCTTAGCGGAGGCGGGGGTCACCGGGGAGCTGTTTTTT.

The V and J genes are TRBV21-1 and TRBJ1-4; TRBD1 was called by the table and not checked on the DNA. TRBV21-1 is recorded as a pseudogene. The CDR3 totals 19 residues. CDR3 sequence: CASSKAPPGTGFLSEKLFF. In nucleotides, the CDR3 is TGTGCCAGCAGCAAAGCGCCTCCCGGGACAGGGTTCCTGAGCGAAAAACTGTTTTTT.

V is TRBV29-1 and J is TRBJ1-2; weak D call: TRBD1 (5 bases). Germline V gene sequence: CDR1 SQVTM, CDR2 ANQGSEA. V was shortened by 3 bases and J by 8 bases, with 13 bases between the two germline ends. The CDR3 is 12 residues long. The CDR3 is CSVDMGRGGYTF. CDR3 bases: TGCAGCGTTGATATGGGGCGGGGCGGCTACACCTTC.

The gene calls are TRBV6-4 and TRBJ2-5; 7 bases line up with TRBD1. The V segment lost 9 bases and the J segment 3 bases; nucleotides outside the gene matches: 7. Germline V gene sequence: CDR1 MRHNA, CDR2 SNTAGT. The CDR3 loop spans 13 amino acids. The CDR3 region has the DNA TGTGCCAGGATACAGGGGACCAAAGAGACCCAGTACTTC. Protein product: CARIQGTKETQYF.

The chain combines TRBV9 with TRBJ2-7; D may be TRBD2 (5 bases). Trimming removed 0 bases at V and 1 base at J, with 8 bases between. CDR1 is SGDLS and CDR2 is YYNGEE in the germline V gene. The CDR3 spans 14 residues. CDR3: CASSVGSGSYEQYF. DNA of the CDR3: TGTGCCAGCAGCGTAGGGTCGGGATCCTACGAGCAGTACTTC.

This clone was counted a single time. V is TRBV12-5 and J is TRBJ2-7; D might be TRBD2 (7 bases). V lost 6 bases and J 10 bases, leaving 16 bases between the germline ends. CDR1 and CDR2 (germline): LGHNT, FRNRAP. This CDR3 comprises 12 residues. In DNA, the CDR3 is TGTGCTAGTGGCCGATCCGCGGGGGCTCAGTACTTC. Translating gives CASGRSAGAQYF. The full variable domain, completed using reference TRBV12-5 and TRBJ2-7, is DARVTQTPRHKVTEMGQEVTMRCQPILGHNTVFWYRQTMMQGLELLAYFRNRAPLDDSGMPKDRFSAEMPDATLATLKIQPSEPRDSAVYFCASGRSAGAQYFGPGTRLTVT.

This clone turned up a few times. The chain recombines TRBV4-3 with TRBJ2-7; TRBD2 aligns across 8 bases. The germline gives CDR1 LGHNA, CDR2 YSLEER. The CDR3 consists of 16 residues. The J segment lost 6 bases and the V segment lost 0 bases, leaving 10 bases of the junction unmatched. The CDR3 nucleotides read TGCGCCAGCAGCCAAGATCTAAGCGGGGGCCCCTCCGAGCAGTACTTC. Translating gives CASSQDLSGGPSEQYF.

The genes are TRBV4-3 and TRBJ1-1, with D unresolved. Looked up from germline, CDR1 is LGHNA and CDR2 is YSLEER. The length of the CDR3 is 12 residues. V was pared by 3 bases and J by 6 bases, with 8 bases between. CDR3 amino acids: CASSQDLSEAFF. CDR3 DNA sequence: TGCGCCAGCAGCCAGGACTTATCTGAAGCTTTCTTT.